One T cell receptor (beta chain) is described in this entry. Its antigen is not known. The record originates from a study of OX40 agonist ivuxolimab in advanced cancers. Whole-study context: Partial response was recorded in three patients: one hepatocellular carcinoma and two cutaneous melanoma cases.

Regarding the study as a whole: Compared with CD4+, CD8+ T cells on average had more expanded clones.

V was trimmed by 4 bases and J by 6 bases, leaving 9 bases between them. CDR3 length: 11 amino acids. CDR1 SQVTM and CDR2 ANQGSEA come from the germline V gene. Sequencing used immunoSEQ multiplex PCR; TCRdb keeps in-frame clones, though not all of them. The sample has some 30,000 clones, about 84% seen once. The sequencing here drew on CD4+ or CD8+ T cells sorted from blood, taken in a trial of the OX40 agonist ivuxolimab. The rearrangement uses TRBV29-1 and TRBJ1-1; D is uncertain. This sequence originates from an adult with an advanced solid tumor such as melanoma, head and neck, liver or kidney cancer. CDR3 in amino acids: CSVVEYPEAFF. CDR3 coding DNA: TGCAGCGTTGTTGAGTACCCTGAAGCTTTCTTT.